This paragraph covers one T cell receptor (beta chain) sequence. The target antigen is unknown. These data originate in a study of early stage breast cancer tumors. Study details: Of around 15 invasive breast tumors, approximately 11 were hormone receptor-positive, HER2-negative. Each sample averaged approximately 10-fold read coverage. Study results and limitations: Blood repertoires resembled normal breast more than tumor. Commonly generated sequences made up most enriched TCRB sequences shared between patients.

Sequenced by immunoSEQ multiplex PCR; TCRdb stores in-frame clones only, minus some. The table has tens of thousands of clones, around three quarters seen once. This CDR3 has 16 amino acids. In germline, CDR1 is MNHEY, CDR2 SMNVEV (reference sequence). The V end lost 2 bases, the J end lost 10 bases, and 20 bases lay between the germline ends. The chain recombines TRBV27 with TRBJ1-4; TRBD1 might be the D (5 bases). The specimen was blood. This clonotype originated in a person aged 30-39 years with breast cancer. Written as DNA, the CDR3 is TGTGCCAGCAGTTTAAAGGGGTCGCTACTCTCCGGAAAACTGTTTTTT. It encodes CASSLKGSLLSGKLFF.